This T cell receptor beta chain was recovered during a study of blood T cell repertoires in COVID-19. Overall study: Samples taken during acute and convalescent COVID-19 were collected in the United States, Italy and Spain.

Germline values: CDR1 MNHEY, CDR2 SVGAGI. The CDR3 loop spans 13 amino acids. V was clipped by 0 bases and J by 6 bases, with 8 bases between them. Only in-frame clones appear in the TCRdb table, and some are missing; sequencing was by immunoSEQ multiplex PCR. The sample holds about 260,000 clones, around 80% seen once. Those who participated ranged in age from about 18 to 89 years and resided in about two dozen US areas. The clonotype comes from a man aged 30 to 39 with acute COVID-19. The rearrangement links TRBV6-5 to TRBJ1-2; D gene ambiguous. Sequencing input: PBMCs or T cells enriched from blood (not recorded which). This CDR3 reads CASSYSWENGYTF. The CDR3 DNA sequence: TGTGCCAGCAGTTACTCGTGGGAGAATGGCTACACCTTC.